This TCR beta chain was observed in a study of T-cell reconstitution after alpha-beta-depleted transplantation in children. Germline assignment: CDR1 DFQATT and CDR2 SNEGSKA (reference sequence). The CDR3 is 14 residues long. The germline V and J ends were trimmed by 3 bases and 2 bases, with 13 bases remaining between them. Unique molecular identifiers were incorporated into the prepared TCRbeta library. TCRdb passed the PCR reads through MiXCR, listing each CDR3 protein once. The table shows some 640,000 distinct CDR3 sequences, with roughly 15% occurring only once. This clonotype was seen at least ten times.

The sequence came from a human donor who donated a stem cell graft to a child with acute myeloid leukemia. The chain joins TRBV20-1 to TRBJ2-5; D is possibly TRBD1 (7 bases). The sample in question was PBMCs from the stem cell graft donor, obtained from the stem cell graft. The CDR3 DNA reads as TGCAGTGCTAGTAGGCCAGGGGGGCAAGAGACCCAGTACTTC. It is translated as CSASRPGGQETQYF.